This T cell receptor (beta chain) is from a study of cytotoxic CD8 clonotypes in ibrutinib-treated CLL. For the study at large: The subjects consisted of 11 relapsed/refractory and some 14 treatment-naive individuals, with around 17 IGHV unmutated. Study-wide points: Clonality correlated strongly with circulating CD8+ T cells and exceeded age-matched healthy donors at baseline. Public clonotypes proved infrequent, and on treatment they shrank or remained steady.

A note on this clone: The antigen is not known. Compared with germline, one end of the junction differs, possibly owing to a read error.

TCR beta libraries used 1.5 to 2 micrograms of DNA from cryopreserved PBMCs. Germline CDR1 MNHNY, CDR2 SVGAGI (reference sequence). The CDR3 length is 15 residues. Generated by immunoSEQ multiplex PCR, the TCRdb table keeps only in-frame clones and is missing some. The sample consists of approximately 170,000 clones, approximately 91% of them appearing once. The chain employs TRBV6-6 and TRBJ1-2, with 11 bases lining up with TRBD1. The clonotype was recovered from a human donor with chronic lymphocytic leukemia. Sequencing was performed on PBMCs, taken at disease progression, from a patient treated with ibrutinib. CDR3 sequence: CAISDSGQGVYGYTF. The CDR3 DNA follows: TGTGCCATCAGTGATTCGGGACAGGGGGTGTATGGCTACACCTTC.